A single sample gave rise to the 26 T cell receptor beta chains below, sequenced in a study of blood T cells in healthy people across ages. A second PCR of roughly 7 to 11 cycles used a sample-barcoded 5' primer and a J-beta primer mix. From the 5' RACE reads, TCRdb called clonotypes with MiXCR, one entry per CDR3 protein. The sample shows about a million distinct CDR3 sequences, 30% to 40% of them seen only once. Sequenced: blood. The receptor source for this set is a man younger than 35 in good health.

The chain links TRBV6-2 or TRBV6-3 to TRBJ2-1; a weak D match, TRBD2 (5 bases). V lost 6 bases to trimming and J lost 2 bases, with 11 bases between them. This CDR3 is 14 amino acids long. The germline V gene encodes CDR1 MNHEY and CDR2 SVGEGT. CDR3 loop: CASSQDWPYNEQFF. DNA of the CDR3: TGTGCCAGCAGCCAGGACTGGCCCTACAATGAGCAGTTCTTC.

This rearrangement joins TRBV4-3 to TRBJ2-1, with 10 bases that match TRBD1. The CDR3 spans 14 residues. Trimming at V came to 2 bases and at J to 10 bases, leaving 5 bases not matched to a gene. Germline loops: CDR1 LGHNA, CDR2 YSLEER. The CDR3 here is CASSQTTGGGEQFF. The CDR3 region has the DNA TGCGCCAGCAGCCAAACGACAGGGGGCGGCGAGCAGTTCTTC.

This clonotype was seen a handful of times. V gene TRBV5-6 combines with J gene TRBJ2-1, with 7 bases fitting TRBD1. CDR3 length: 15 residues. V dropped 2 bases and J dropped 6; count of bases not matched to a gene: 8. Germline assignment: CDR1 SGHDT and CDR2 YYEEEE. CDR3 sequence reads: CASSFRTGWGNEQFF. CDR3 sequence (DNA): TGTGCCAGCAGCTTCAGGACAGGTTGGGGCAATGAGCAGTTCTTC.

The CDR3 reads CASSQDMDAGELFF. The CDR3 DNA sequence: TGTGCCAGCAGCCAAGACATGGACGCCGGGGAGCTGTTTTTT. The chain recombines TRBV3-1 with TRBJ2-2, with D unresolved. The V end was cut by 0 bases, the J end by 6 bases, with 8 bases between. This CDR3 contains 14 residues. Per the germline V gene, CDR1 is LGHDT and CDR2 is YNNKEL (reference sequence).

J is TRBJ2-3 and V is TRBV28, with D perhaps assigned TRBD1 or TRBD2 (5 bases each). CDR3 length: 17 residues. Per the germline V gene, CDR1 is MDHEN and CDR2 is SYDVKM. With 5 bases removed from V and 4 bases from J, the gap between germline ends came to 22 bases. CDR3 sequence: CASSALRDPDPADTQYF. Here the CDR3 DNA reads TGTGCCAGCAGTGCACTCCGGGACCCCGACCCAGCAGATACGCAGTATTTT. The full variable domain, completed using reference TRBV28 and TRBJ2-3, is DVKVTQSSRYLVKRTGEKVFLECVQDMDHENMFWYRQDPGLGLRLIYFSYDVKMKEKGDIPEGYSVSREKKERFSLILESASTNQTSMYLCASSALRDPDPADTQYFGPGTRLTVL.

Remarks on this clonotype: One junction end disagrees with the germline gene, perhaps due to a read error. The chain recombines TRBV7-9 with TRBJ2-5, with D perhaps matching TRBD1 (6 bases). The tail of the sequence fits TRBJ2-4 better, so the J call may be wrong. The CDR3 is 16 residues long. CDR1 and CDR2 (germline): SEHNR, FQNEAQ (reference sequence). In DNA, the CDR3 is TGTGTCAGCAGCTTAGAGGACAGAGTGGCCAAAAACATTCAGTACTTC. Translated: CVSSLEDRVAKNIQYF.

This clonotype turned up a few times. This chain connects TRBV20-1 to TRBJ1-2; perhaps TRBD1 as D (5 bases). Germline-derived CDR1 and CDR2 are DFQATT and SNEGSKA (reference sequence). The CDR3 runs 16 residues. The V end was cut by 5 bases, the J end by 7 bases, with 26 bases between. This chain's CDR3 is CSALESIWTSRGGYTF. The CDR3 coding sequence is TGCAGTGCTCTCGAATCAATATGGACTTCAAGGGGTGGCTACACCTTC.

The chain recombines TRBV7-2 with TRBJ2-1; 11 bases line up with TRBD2. This CDR3 has 15 residues. Germline CDR1 is SGHTA and CDR2 is FQGNSA. Trimming took 0 bases from V and 8 from J; bases not matched to a gene: 3. The CDR3 DNA follows: TGTGCCAGCAGCTTAGCGGGGACTAGCGGCCATGAGCAGTTCTTC. Protein product: CASSLAGTSGHEQFF. Full variable domain (outside the CDR3, taken from reference TRBV7-2 and TRBJ2-1): GAGVSQSPSNKVTEKGKDVELRCDPISGHTALYWYRQSLGQGLEFLIYFQGNSAPDKSGLPSDRFSAERTGGSVSTLTIQRTQQEDSAVYLCASSLAGTSGHEQFFGPGTRLTVL.

V is TRBV20-1 and J is TRBJ1-1, with TRBD1 identical over 7 bases. V lost 5 bases, J lost 6 bases, and 15 bases stayed unmatched. The CDR3 extends over 15 amino acids. Germline V gene data show CDR1 as DFQATT and CDR2 as SNEGSKA (reference sequence). Here the CDR3 reads CSAVIIRQGKAEAFF. The CDR3 DNA reads as TGCAGTGCTGTCATCATAAGACAGGGTAAGGCTGAAGCTTTCTTT.

This clonotype was observed a handful of times. DNA of the CDR3: TGTGCCAGCAGTAGAATCGGAATGACAGCGAACACTGAAGCTTTCTTT. Residues: CASSRIGMTANTEAFF. The genes are TRBV12-3 or TRBV12-4 and TRBJ1-1; possible D gene TRBD1, 5 bases. This CDR3 is built from 16 residues. Trimming took off 5 bases at V and 1 base at J, with 17 bases between the two ends.

The rearrangement uses TRBV12-3 or TRBV12-4 and TRBJ1-1; 7 bases are a match to TRBD1. This CDR3 is 15 amino acids long. After removal of 5 bases from V and 6 bases from J, the junction contained 12 bases not matched to a gene. The CDR3 bases are TGTGCCAGCAGTCCCTTGACAGGGCGGATGTCTGAAGCTTTCTTT. Protein: CASSPLTGRMSEAFF.

The sample holds many counts of this clonotype. This chain's CDR3 is CASSPPQRSTYNEQFF. CDR3 nucleotide sequence: TGTGCCAGCTCACCACCGCAGCGTTCAACCTACAATGAGCAGTTCTTC. V gene TRBV18 combines with J gene TRBJ2-1; D gene unclear. The V gene lost 0 bases and the J gene lost 2 bases, with 11 bases spanning the gap. The CDR3 extends over 16 amino acids. The V gene's germline CDR1 is KGHSH and CDR2 LQKENI. Based on the CDR3 plus reference TRBV18 and TRBJ2-1, the full variable domain is NAGVMQNPRHLVRRRGQEARLRCSPMKGHSHVYWYRQLPEEGLKFMVYLQKENIIDESGMPKERFSAEFPKEGPSILRIQQVVRGDSAAYFCASSPPQRSTYNEQFFGPGTRLTVL.

This clonotype was seen more than once but under ten times. The J gene is TRBJ1-2, the V gene TRBV3-1; D gene unclear. This CDR3 has 14 residues. Trimming shortened V by 1 base and J by 1 base, and 7 bases separated the two germline ends. CDR1 and CDR2 from the germline V gene are LGHDT and YNNKEL (reference sequence). The CDR3 reads CASSQVASNYGYTF. CDR3 nucleotide sequence: TGTGCCAGCAGCCAAGTAGCCAGTAACTATGGCTACACCTTC. Variable domain in full (rest from reference TRBV3-1 and TRBJ1-2): DTAVSQTPKYLVTQMGNDKSIKCEQNLGHDTMYWYKQDSKKFLKIMFSYNNKELIINETVPNRFSPKSPDKAHLNLHINSLELGDSAVYFCASSQVASNYGYTFGSGTRLTVV.

The rearrangement joins TRBV4-3 to TRBJ2-5, with TRBD1 matching over 11 bases. V was pared by 0 bases and J by 4 bases, with 1 base of the junction left unmatched. Germline CDR1 and CDR2: LGHNA and YSLEER. The CDR3 contains 15 residues. CDR3 DNA sequence: TGCGCCAGCAGCCAAGAGGGGACAGGGGGAGAGACCCAGTACTTC. It translates to CASSQEGTGGETQYF.

There are a few counts of this clonotype. The gene calls are TRBV12-3 or TRBV12-4 and TRBJ2-2, with TRBD1 identical over 7 bases. Unmatched junction bases numbered 5, after V lost 2 bases and J lost 2 bases. This CDR3 region has 16 residues. The CDR3, as DNA: TGTGCCAGCAGTTTACTGGGACAGCTAAACACCGGGGAGCTGTTTTTT. Translating it yields CASSLLGQLNTGELFF.

Remarks on this clonotype: The junction departs from germline at one end; a sequencing error may be responsible. This sequence joins TRBV10-3 and TRBJ1-1; D is perhaps TRBD1 (5 bases). In germline, CDR1 is ENHRY, CDR2 SYGVKD. The CDR3 spans 12 residues. The CDR3, as DNA: TGCGCCATCAGTAGTAGGGGCACTGAAGCTTTCTTT. This sequence encodes CAISSRGTEAFF.

The chain uses TRBV6-1 and TRBJ2-7; maybe TRBD2 (6 bases). The CDR3 is 14 residues long. Germline V CDR1 and CDR2: MNHNS, SASEGT. V was pared by 0 bases and J by 4 bases, with 10 bases between. CDR3 residues: CASSEAQGGYEQYF. The DNA for the CDR3 is TGTGCCAGCAGTGAAGCCCAGGGAGGTTACGAGCAGTACTTC.

The genes are TRBV5-1 and TRBJ2-3, with D hard to call. V dropped 6 bases and J dropped 0 bases, with 11 bases sitting between them. The germline CDR1 and CDR2 sequences are SGHRS and YFSETQ. This CDR3 contains 14 residues. The CDR3 loop reads CASTEQYSTDTQYF. For the CDR3, the DNA is TGCGCCAGCACCGAGCAATACAGCACAGATACGCAGTATTTT.

The CDR3 nucleotides are TGTGCCAGCAGTTTACCGGGACGAGCGGGAAACAATGAGCAGTTCTTC. Protein product: CASSLPGRAGNNEQFF. The chain carries TRBV12-3 or TRBV12-4 and TRBJ2-1; the match to TRBD2 covers 7 bases. The CDR3 has 16 residues. Trimming at V came to 2 bases and at J to 5 bases, leaving 9 bases not matched to a gene.

In its sample, this clonotype was seen a few times. The V gene is TRBV27, the J gene TRBJ1-5; D is ambiguous. V gave up 3 bases and J gave up 6 bases, with 9 bases separating them. Germline-derived CDR1 and CDR2 are MNHEY and SMNVEV (reference sequence). This CDR3 is 13 amino acids long. In nucleotides, the CDR3 is TGTGCCAGCAGTTTCAGTACATCTCAGCCCCAGCATTTT. Its protein is CASSFSTSQPQHF.

This clonotype was seen a handful of times. This rearrangement joins TRBV4-2 to TRBJ2-2; possibly TRBD1 for D (6 bases). Germline V gene sequence: CDR1 LGHNA, CDR2 YNFKEQ. The CDR3 is 16 amino acids. V dropped 0 bases and J dropped 1 base, with 9 bases sitting between them. CDR3 in DNA: TGTGCCAGCAGCCAAGATGTGGACAGGAACACCGGGGAGCTGTTTTTT. Its protein is CASSQDVDRNTGELFF.

This clonotype showed up many times. CDR3 protein: CASSFGTGGYEQYF. The CDR3 DNA follows: TGTGCCAGCAGTTTCGGGACAGGGGGATACGAGCAGTACTTC. The chain couples TRBV12-3 or TRBV12-4 to TRBJ2-7; TRBD1 aligns across 11 bases. The V and J ends lost 3 bases and 4 bases, in that order; junction bases with no gene match: 2. This CDR3 spans 14 amino acids.

At least ten counts were recorded for this clonotype. V and J are TRBV29-1 and TRBJ2-1, with D uncertain. Germline values: CDR1 SQVTM, CDR2 ANQGSEA. The CDR3 length is 10 residues. V dropped 4 bases and J dropped 9 bases, with 7 bases sitting between them. The CDR3 sequence is CSVAVAEQFF. In DNA form, the CDR3 reads TGCAGCGTTGCGGTGGCTGAGCAGTTCTTC.

J is TRBJ1-6 and V is TRBV20-1; D gene uncertain. The length of the CDR3 is 14 residues. The V end was cut by 1 base, the J end by 7 bases, with 11 bases between. CDR1 DFQATT and CDR2 SNEGSKA come from the germline V gene (reference sequence). DNA for the CDR3: TGCAGTGCTAGAGTCAGCAGCCTGAATTCACCCCTCCACTTT. It is translated as CSARVSSLNSPLHF.

This clonotype was counted between two and nine times. The chain has TRBV7-9 and TRBJ2-1, with 12 bases that match TRBD2. Germline trimming cut 5 bases from V and 6 bases from J; bases unmatched to any gene: 8. The CDR3 is 16 amino acids. Germline CDR1 is SEHNR and CDR2 is FQNEAQ (reference sequence). DNA of the CDR3: TGTGCCAGCAGCCCCCTAGCGGGGGGGCTCTTCAATGAGCAGTTCTTC. The encoded protein is CASSPLAGGLFNEQFF.

This chain links TRBV12-3 or TRBV12-4 with TRBJ1-6; TRBD1 matches at 7 bases. CDR3 length: 14 amino acids. V lost 4 bases to trimming and J lost 8 bases; unmatched junction nucleotides: 5. DNA of the CDR3: TGTGCCAGCAGTTCGAACAGGGGTGATTCACCCCTCCACTTT. Translated: CASSSNRGDSPLHF.